These 28 T cell receptor beta chains were all obtained from the same sample, sequenced in a study of T-cell reconstitution after alpha-beta-depleted transplantation in children (dated by TCRdb to the mid-2010s). The library came from PCR. The instrument given in TCRdb is Illumina HiSeq 2500. TCR library preparation used molecular barcoding, with unique molecular identifiers applied to normalize quantification of the TCRbeta repertoire. In TCRdb, the public reads were trimmed at Q25 with fastp and aligned with MiXCR, with productive beta chains retained. Rows are unified per CDR3 protein, each entry keeping the most common DNA and genes. The sample data list a few hundred thousand distinct CDR3 sequences, and about 9.4% of these were observed just once. More than 2% of the sample lies in the top ten. Sequenced here: PBMCs from the stem cell graft donor, sampled from the stem cell graft. These receptors all come from a human donor who donated a stem cell graft to a child with acute lymphoblastic leukemia.

This clonotype showed up many times. Written as DNA, the CDR3 is TGTGCCAGCAGCGTAGTAAATAGGGCCGGGGAGCTGTTTTTT. Protein sequence: CASSVVNRAGELFF. V and J are TRBV9 and TRBJ2-2; D unclear. The germline V and J ends were trimmed by 0 bases and 6 bases, with 9 bases remaining between them. Germline values: CDR1 SGDLS, CDR2 YYNGEE. This CDR3 is built from 14 residues.

This clonotype was recorded at least ten times. The chain is built from TRBV20-1 and TRBJ1-6; D possibly corresponds to TRBD1 (5 bases). This CDR3 has 14 amino acids. Looked up from germline, CDR1 is DFQATT and CDR2 is SNEGSKA (reference sequence). The V end was cut by 0 bases, the J end by 10 bases, with 13 bases between. The CDR3 DNA sequence: TGCAGTGCTAGAGAGGGAGGGGAGAACTCACCCCTCCACTTT. Its protein product is CSAREGGENSPLHF.

The table lists this clonotype with a few counts. The V call is TRBV6-1, the J call TRBJ2-1; D is unclear. The V end was cut by 6 bases, the J end by 0 bases, with 12 bases between. The V gene's germline CDR1 is MNHNS and CDR2 SASEGT. The CDR3 consists of 15 residues. The CDR3 nucleotides read TGTGCCAGCAGCCCGTATCATTCCTCCTACAATGAGCAGTTCTTC. Translated, it gives CASSPYHSSYNEQFF.

The genes are TRBV9 and TRBJ2-1; TRBD2 matches 7 bases. Germline lookup yields CDR1 SGDLS and CDR2 YYNGEE. This CDR3 is built from 16 residues. The V segment lost 3 bases and the J segment 0 bases; nucleotides outside the gene matches: 6. CDR3 amino acids: CASSGRDYASYNEQFF. DNA of the CDR3: TGTGCCAGCAGCGGTCGGGACTACGCCTCCTACAATGAGCAGTTCTTC.

This clonotype was observed a few times. The V gene is TRBV27, the J gene TRBJ2-3; either TRBD1 or TRBD2 may fit D (5 bases each). Trimming removed 6 bases from V and 1 base from J, with 11 bases in between. The CDR3 is 14 residues long. The germline V gene has CDR1 MNHEY and CDR2 SMNVEV (reference sequence). This CDR3 reads CASSPVGGTDTQYF. For the CDR3, the DNA is TGTGCCAGCAGCCCAGTGGGGGGCACAGATACGCAGTATTTT.

This clonotype was detected many times. This sequence joins TRBV7-2 and TRBJ2-5, with 13 bases matching TRBD2. Germline V gives CDR1 SGHTA, CDR2 FQGNSA. J was trimmed by 4 bases and V by 6 bases; bases with no gene match: 5. The CDR3 is 15 amino acids. The CDR3 DNA sequence: TGTGCCAGCAGAGGACTAGCGGGAGCAATAGAGACCCAGTACTTC. Translating gives CASRGLAGAIETQYF.

This clonotype was counted a single time. Germline is not matched at one junction end, which may reflect a read error. J is TRBJ2-1 and V is TRBV11-1; the D call may be TRBD1 or TRBD2 (5 bases each). This CDR3 has 18 amino acids. Germline CDR1 reads SGHAT; CDR2 reads FQDESV (reference sequence). For the CDR3, the DNA is TGTGCCAGCAGTTCCCCGGGACCGCTCATTTGGACCTACACTGAGCAGTTCTTC. Amino acid sequence: CASSSPGPLIWTYTEQFF.

The chain employs TRBV29-1 and TRBJ1-2, with D possibly matching TRBD1 (6 bases). Looked up from germline, CDR1 is SQVTM and CDR2 is ANQGSEA. V dropped 8 bases and J dropped 8 bases, with 21 bases sitting between them. CDR3 length: 13 residues. CDR3 sequence (DNA): TGCAGCTTATCGACAGGCAACGGAAACGGCTACACCTTC. It encodes CSLSTGNGNGYTF.

This sequence joins TRBV27 and TRBJ2-1; no firm D call. CDR1 is MNHEY and CDR2 is SMNVEV in the germline V gene (reference sequence). This CDR3 region has 16 residues. The V gene lost 3 bases and the J gene lost 4 bases, with 16 bases spanning the gap. CDR3 sequence reads: CASSFVSGNFYNEQFF. CDR3 nucleotide sequence: TGTGCCAGCAGTTTTGTATCGGGCAACTTTTACAATGAGCAGTTCTTC.

This clonotype was counted once. The rearrangement uses TRBV4-2 and TRBJ2-3; D might be TRBD1 or TRBD2, each matching 6 bases. Deletions cut 1 base from V and 6 bases from J, with 17 bases between. CDR1 is LGHNA, CDR2 YNFKEQ, per germline. The CDR3 runs 16 residues. CDR3 in amino acids: CASSQALRGGPDTQYF. CDR3 in DNA: TGTGCCAGCAGCCAAGCCCTCCGAGGGGGGCCCGATACGCAGTATTTT.

This clonotype has just a few counts. The rearrangement links TRBV4-3 to TRBJ2-3, with D maybe TRBD2 (5 bases). The germline CDR1 and CDR2 sequences are LGHNA and YSLEER. This CDR3 region has 14 residues. Trimming took 6 bases from V and 2 from J, leaving 12 bases between them. Here the CDR3 reads CASSRTRTTDTQYF. The DNA of the CDR3 is TGCGCCAGCAGTCGCACTAGAACCACAGATACGCAGTATTTT.

This chain joins TRBV19 and TRBJ2-2; 9 bases fit TRBD1. The germline V gene has CDR1 LNHDA and CDR2 SQIVND (reference sequence). V gave up 4 bases and J gave up 6 bases; unmatched junction bases: 9. The CDR3 length is 16 residues. The CDR3, as DNA: TGTGCCAGTAGTACGACGGGACAGGGAGCAGCCGGGGAGCTGTTTTTT. Translation gives CASSTTGQGAAGELFF.

This chain connects TRBV7-6 to TRBJ2-7, with D maybe TRBD2 (7 bases). The V end lost 1 base, the J end lost 1 base, and 20 bases lay between the germline ends. The length of the CDR3 is 18 residues. Germline V CDR1 and CDR2: SGHVS, FNYEAQ. CDR3 DNA: TGTGCCAGCAGCTTAGAGGCGGGGGCAGGGGCAAATTCCTACGAGCAGTACTTC. Translation gives CASSLEAGAGANSYEQYF.

A few counts support this clonotype. The chain couples TRBV6-5 to TRBJ1-5; no clear D. Germline V CDR1 and CDR2: MNHEY, SVGAGI. This CDR3 spans 14 amino acids. V was shortened by 2 bases and J by 5 bases, with 10 bases between the two germline ends. CDR3 DNA sequence: TGTGCCAGCAGTTACGATGAGTGGTATCAGCCCCAGCATTTT. As protein: CASSYDEWYQPQHF.

The sample holds a few counts of this clonotype. The chain uses TRBV5-1 and TRBJ1-6; the D gene is possibly TRBD1 (6 bases). V gave up 2 bases and J gave up 7 bases, with 10 bases separating them. The CDR3 is 14 residues long. The germline V gene encodes CDR1 SGHRS and CDR2 YFSETQ. CDR3 residues: CASSFSGDNSPLHF. The DNA for the CDR3 is TGCGCCAGCAGCTTTTCAGGGGACAATTCACCCCTCCACTTT.

This clonotype appeared many times. This CDR3 reads CSAPRGREGTDTQYF. The CDR3 DNA follows: TGCAGTGCTCCTCGGGGGCGGGAGGGAACAGATACGCAGTATTTT. The chain carries TRBV20-1 and TRBJ2-3, with 9 bases lining up with TRBD2. Per germline, CDR1 DFQATT and CDR2 SNEGSKA (reference sequence). This CDR3 has 15 residues. J lost 3 bases, V lost 5 bases, and 9 bases had no gene match.

The table lists this clonotype with a few counts. The chain links TRBV29-1 to TRBJ2-1; 8 bases align to TRBD1. The CDR3 is made up of 13 amino acids. Germline V gene sequence: CDR1 SQVTM, CDR2 ANQGSEA. The junction had 10 bases not matched to a gene; V was cut back by 6 bases and J by 9 bases. CDR3 sequence: CSVGQEPRGEQFF. CDR3 DNA sequence: TGCAGCGTGGGACAGGAGCCCCGGGGTGAGCAGTTCTTC.

This clonotype turned up a few times. CDR3 bases: TGCAGCGTGAAAAAACAGGATGGGAACACTGAAGCTTTCTTT. Its translation is CSVKKQDGNTEAFF. V gene TRBV29-1 combines with J gene TRBJ1-1; D might be TRBD1 (5 bases). Per germline, CDR1 SQVTM and CDR2 ANQGSEA. The CDR3 loop spans 14 amino acids. V gave up 6 bases and J gave up 1 base, with 15 bases separating them.

This clonotype was counted only a few times. V and J are TRBV28 and TRBJ2-7; TRBD2 matches at 7 bases. This CDR3 is 15 amino acids long. V dropped 7 bases and J dropped 3; count of bases not matched to a gene: 12. Germline loops: CDR1 MDHEN, CDR2 SYDVKM. CDR3 region: CASTPGAVAGYEQYF. The CDR3 DNA reads as TGTGCCAGCACTCCTGGTGCCGTAGCGGGCTACGAGCAGTACTTC.

This clonotype was seen ten or more times. The rearrangement links TRBV7-6 to TRBJ1-1, with D possibly being TRBD1 (5 bases). Germline CDR1 reads SGHVS; CDR2 reads FNYEAQ. The germline V and J ends were trimmed by 0 bases and 0 bases, with 8 bases remaining between them. CDR3 size: 15 residues. The CDR3 sequence is CASSLATEMNTEAFF. Here the CDR3 DNA reads TGTGCCAGCAGCTTAGCGACAGAAATGAACACTGAAGCTTTCTTT.

The chain recombines TRBV11-1 with TRBJ2-6; TRBD1 might be the D (5 bases). The V gene's germline CDR1 is SGHAT and CDR2 FQDESV (reference sequence). The length of the CDR3 is 19 residues. The germline V and J ends were trimmed by 1 base and 0 bases, with 16 bases remaining between them. In DNA, the CDR3 is TGTGCCAGCAGCTTAGGGCCAGGCAGGGATCCCTCTGGGGCCAACGTCCTGACTTTC. It yields the protein CASSLGPGRDPSGANVLTF.

This clonotype has just a few counts. The genes are TRBV7-9 and TRBJ1-5, with D perhaps TRBD1 (5 bases). From germline, CDR1 is SEHNR and CDR2 FQNEAQ (reference sequence). The CDR3 has 14 amino acids. Deletions cut 5 bases from V and 5 bases from J, with 13 bases between. Here the CDR3 DNA reads TGTGCCAGCAGCCTGGGGCAGCGCCATCAGCCCCAGCATTTT. It specifies CASSLGQRHQPQHF.

This chain links TRBV4-1 with TRBJ2-7, with a weak D call TRBD1 (6 bases). In germline, CDR1 is MGHRA, CDR2 YSYEKL. The length of the CDR3 is 13 residues. V dropped 1 base and J dropped 6 bases, with 10 bases sitting between them. The CDR3 reads CASSQAGAPEQYF. The CDR3 coding sequence is TGCGCCAGCAGCCAAGCAGGGGCGCCCGAGCAGTACTTC.

This clonotype was recorded many times. This chain connects TRBV28 to TRBJ2-1, with 12 positions matching TRBD2. This CDR3 region has 16 residues. V shed 5 bases, J shed 6 bases, and the junction held 8 bases outside the gene matches. Germline V CDR1 and CDR2: MDHEN, SYDVKM. The DNA for the CDR3 is TGTGCCAGCAGTGCCTGGGCTAGCGGGAGGGGCAATGAGCAGTTCTTC. Protein product: CASSAWASGRGNEQFF.

In this sample, this clonotype turned up a few times. The V and J genes are TRBV4-2 and TRBJ2-5, with 10 positions matching TRBD1. CDR1 LGHNA and CDR2 YNFKEQ come from the germline V gene. The CDR3 runs to 18 residues. J was trimmed by 3 bases and V by 1 base; bases with no gene match: 11. In DNA form, the CDR3 reads TGTGCCAGCAGCCAAGTATGGCGGGACAGGGGAACCGAAGAGACCCAGTACTTC. Protein sequence: CASSQVWRDRGTEETQYF.

This chain uses TRBV4-3 with TRBJ1-6; TRBD1 might be the D (6 bases). V was shortened by 0 bases and J by 10 bases, with 13 bases between the two germline ends. Per germline, CDR1 LGHNA and CDR2 YSLEER. CDR3 length: 15 amino acids. CDR3 region: CASSQDGGGFSPLHF. The CDR3 bases are TGCGCCAGCAGCCAAGATGGAGGGGGGTTCTCACCCCTCCACTTT.

The CDR3 DNA reads TGTGCCAGCAGCTTAGACGGCCTTTCACCCCTCCACTTT. This gives the protein CASSLDGLSPLHF. The chain employs TRBV7-9 and TRBJ1-6, with D uncertain. There are 13 residues in the CDR3. V dropped 1 base and J dropped 9 bases, with 7 bases sitting between them. The germline V gene has CDR1 SEHNR and CDR2 FQNEAQ (reference sequence).

This clonotype occurred many times. The V and J genes are TRBV27 and TRBJ2-5; D remains ambiguous. This CDR3 has 12 residues. From germline, CDR1 is MNHEY and CDR2 SMNVEV (reference sequence). The ends were cut back, 3 bases at V and 3 bases at J, with 5 bases in the middle. CDR3 in DNA: TGTGCCAGCAGTTTTGGGGAAGAGACCCAGTACTTC. Translating it yields CASSFGEETQYF.